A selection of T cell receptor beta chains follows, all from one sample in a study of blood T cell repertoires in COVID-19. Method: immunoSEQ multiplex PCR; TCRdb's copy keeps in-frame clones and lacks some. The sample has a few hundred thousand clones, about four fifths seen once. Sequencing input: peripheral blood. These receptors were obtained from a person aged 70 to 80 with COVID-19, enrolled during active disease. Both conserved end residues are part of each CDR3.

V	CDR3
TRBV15	CATSLYQGARYEQYF
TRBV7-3	CASSKGLAQNTGELFF
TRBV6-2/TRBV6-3	CASSQTGINEKLFF
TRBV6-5	CASSVRDRGEKLFF
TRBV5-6	CASSLAGGGYNSPLHF
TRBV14	CASSQDRWATDTQYF
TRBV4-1	CASSQDRRGQYNSPLHF
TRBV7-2	CASSLSRVGGTETQYF
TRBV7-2	CASSLAERYNEQFF
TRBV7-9	CASSFLSYRGRRAEEKLFF
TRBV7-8	CASSRGTGVLNSPLHF
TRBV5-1	CASSLGTGVSTDTQYF
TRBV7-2	CASSPGSAVGEQYF
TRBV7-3	CASSLGGVGEQFF
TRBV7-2	CASSLRGQANEKLFF
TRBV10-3	CAISEGQGPDTQYF
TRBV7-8	CASSLTGLVQETQYF
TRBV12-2	CASRLGTVNEAEKLFF
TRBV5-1	CASSLRQGMNTEAFF
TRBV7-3	CASSSFPGGTEQFF
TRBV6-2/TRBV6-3	CASSYSRNNEQFF
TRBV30	CAWSVLEGTEAFF
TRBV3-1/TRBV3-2	CASSQDDLTWTGIFVNTEAFF
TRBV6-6	CASSYGTSGVDTQYF
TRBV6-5	CATATGMNTEAFF
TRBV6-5	CASSGAGARETQYF
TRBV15	CATRSGQGVADTQYF
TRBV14	CASSQFTSSGNTIYF
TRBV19	CATTGGYEKLFF
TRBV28	CASNGVRNTEAFF
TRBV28	CASSLAGSSSGNTIYF
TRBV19	CASRTGQGISGANVLTF
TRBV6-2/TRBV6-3	CASSQQGLGQPQHF
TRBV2	CASSRDYRVANYGYTF
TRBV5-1	CASSPVTGGAGETQYF
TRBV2	CASSVQGAYEQYF
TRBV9	CASSVIPGGYTF
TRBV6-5	CASSARVTDTQYF
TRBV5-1	CASSLGTGGEQFF
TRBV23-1	CASSQAVGNRGPGYTF
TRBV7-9	CASSSLGTASYEQYF
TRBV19	CASSIVSGVGTGELFF
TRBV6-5	CAVANGVGNTIYF
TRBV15	CATSRRAGNKDTQYF
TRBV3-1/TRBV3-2	CASSQKRRSEKLFF